This T cell receptor (beta chain) came from a study of blood T cell repertoires in COVID-19. Study-level background: T cells, B-cell-depleted T cells, or PBMCs provided the cDNA or gDNA that served as material.

The method was immunoSEQ multiplex PCR; TCRdb's version includes in-frame clones alone and lacks a portion of them. The data hold about 140,000 clones, with 75% to 85% observed a single time. Germline lookup yields CDR1 LGHDT and CDR2 YNNKEL (reference sequence). The CDR3 contains 12 residues. Trimming removed 1 base from V and 3 bases from J, with 2 bases in between. Input material: peripheral blood. J is TRBJ2-3 and V is TRBV3-1 (or the pseudogene TRBV3-2), with D unresolved. The TCR sequence derives from a woman of 80 years or more with active or convalescent COVID-19. CDR3 coding DNA: TGTGCCAGCAGCCAAGTAACAGATACGCAGTATTTT. This codes for CASSQVTDTQYF.